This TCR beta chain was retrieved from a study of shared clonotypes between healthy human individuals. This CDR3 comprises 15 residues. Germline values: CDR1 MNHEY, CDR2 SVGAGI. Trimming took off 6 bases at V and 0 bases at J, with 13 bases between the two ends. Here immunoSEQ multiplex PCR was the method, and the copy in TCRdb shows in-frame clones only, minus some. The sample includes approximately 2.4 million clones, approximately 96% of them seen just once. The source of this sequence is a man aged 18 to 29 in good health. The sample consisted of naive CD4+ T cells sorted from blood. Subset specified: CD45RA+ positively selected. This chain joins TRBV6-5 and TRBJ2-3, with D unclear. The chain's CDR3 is CASSSLGLSTDTQYF. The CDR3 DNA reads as TGTGCCAGCAGCTCACTCGGTCTCAGCACAGATACGCAGTATTTT.